This T cell receptor (beta chain) comes out of a study of blood T cell repertoires in COVID-19. From germline, CDR1 is KGHSH and CDR2 LQKENI. The V end lost 0 bases, the J end lost 7 bases, and 7 bases lay between the germline ends. This CDR3 spans 13 amino acids. Authors' analysis steps: Nucleated cell number was recorded as an estimate derived from reference gene primer amplification. Only in-frame clones appear in the TCRdb table, and some are missing; sequencing was by immunoSEQ multiplex PCR. For V, J and clone size, that table is used; D and trimming come from the DNA. The sample has under 130,000 clones, approximately 92% seen once; the top ten hold approximately 29%.

This sequence originates from a woman older than 75 with acute or convalescent COVID-19. Sequences were obtained from peripheral blood. The chain links TRBV18 to TRBJ2-1; D not certain. CDR3 DNA: TGTGCCAGCTCACCACCCCAGGTTAATGAGCAGTTCTTC. Translation: CASSPPQVNEQFF. Full variable domain (missing parts from reference TRBV18 and TRBJ2-1): NAGVMQNPRHLVRRRGQEARLRCSPMKGHSHVYWYRQLPEEGLKFMVYLQKENIIDESGMPKERFSAEFPKEGPSILRIQQVVRGDSAAYFCASSPPQVNEQFFGPGTRLTVL.